One and the same sample provided the 29 T cell receptor beta chains below, sequenced in a study of cytomegalovirus exposure and HLA in healthy donors. Assay used: immunoSEQ multiplex PCR; TCRdb lists only in-frame clones, some missing. The table lists roughly 330,000 clones, around 90% of them singletons, with approximately 1.1% in the top ten. Sample: PBMCs. These TCRs come from a woman aged 25-40 years in good health and CMV-seropositive.

CDR3 in amino acids: CASSPGSSGNTIYF. CDR3 DNA: TGTGCCAGCAGTCCAGGGTCCTCTGGAAACACCATATATTTT. The rearrangement joins TRBV28 to TRBJ1-3, with D perhaps matching TRBD1 (5 bases). CDR1 and CDR2 (germline): MDHEN, SYDVKM. Deletions cut 5 bases from V and 0 bases from J, with 8 bases between. There are 14 residues in the CDR3. Complete variable domain (other parts from reference TRBV28 and TRBJ1-3): DVKVTQSSRYLVKRTGEKVFLECVQDMDHENMFWYRQDPGLGLRLIYFSYDVKMKEKGDIPEGYSVSREKKERFSLILESASTNQTSMYLCASSPGSSGNTIYFGEGSWLTVV.

The V and J genes are TRBV30 and TRBJ2-3; D gene unclear. The ends were cut back, 2 bases at V and 6 bases at J, with 6 bases in the middle. This CDR3 has 11 amino acids. Germline values: CDR1 GTSNPN, CDR2 SVGIG (reference sequence). The CDR3 here is CAWSNGDTQYF. The CDR3 region has the DNA TGTGCCTGGAGTAACGGGGATACGCAGTATTTT.

V and J are TRBV6-5 and TRBJ1-1; no clear D. The CDR3 has 15 residues. The ends were cut back, 4 bases at V and 2 bases at J, with 14 bases in the middle. Germline CDR1 MNHEY, CDR2 SVGAGI. The DNA of the CDR3 is TGTGCCAGCAGTTCCTCCTTCGTGACCAACACTGAAGCTTTCTTT. As protein: CASSSSFVTNTEAFF.

CDR3 sequence reads: CASLLNDRERNTIYF. For the CDR3, the DNA is TGTGCCAGCTTACTTAACGACAGGGAGAGAAACACCATATATTTT. The J gene is TRBJ1-3, the V gene TRBV28, with 7 bases aligning to TRBD1. V lost 8 bases, J lost 5 bases, and 12 bases stayed unmatched. Germline-derived CDR1 and CDR2 are MDHEN and SYDVKM. The CDR3 sequence is 15 residues long.

This clone has only a few counts. The CDR3 loop is CAWSLGIYEQYF. The CDR3 nucleotides are TGTGCCTGGAGTCTGGGGATCTACGAGCAGTACTTC. The V gene is TRBV30, the J gene TRBJ2-7; D unclear. The CDR3 extends over 12 amino acids. Germline V lookup: CDR1 GTSNPN, CDR2 SVGIG (reference sequence). Trimming removed 2 bases at V and 3 bases at J, with 8 bases between.

The chain uses TRBV7-8 and TRBJ2-7; no clear D. Germline assignment: CDR1 SGHVS and CDR2 FQNEAQ. The CDR3 extends over 14 amino acids. The V end lost 0 bases, the J end lost 2 bases, and 8 bases lay between the germline ends. CDR3 in DNA: TGTGCCAGCAGCTTAGCTGTCAGAGCCTACGAGCAGTACTTC. Translated: CASSLAVRAYEQYF.

This chain links TRBV2 with TRBJ1-4; D is uncertain. The CDR3 has 15 amino acids. V dropped 6 bases and J dropped 6 bases, with 17 bases sitting between them. Germline V gene sequence: CDR1 SNHLY, CDR2 FYNNEI. Here the CDR3 reads CASRYKPVQDEKLFF. The CDR3 DNA is TGTGCCAGCAGATACAAACCCGTTCAGGATGAAAAACTGTTTTTT. The full variable domain, rest sourced from reference TRBV2 and TRBJ1-4, is EPEVTQTPSHQVTQMGQEVILRCVPISNHLYFYWYRQILGQKVEFLVSFYNNEISEKSEIFDDQFSVERPDGSNFTLKIRSTKLEDSAMYFCASRYKPVQDEKLFFGSGTQLSVL.

This sequence joins TRBV6-4 and TRBJ1-5, with D perhaps TRBD1 (5 bases). CDR1 and CDR2 from the germline V gene are MRHNA and SNTAGT. This CDR3 has 14 residues. With 8 bases removed from V and 9 bases from J, the gap between germline ends came to 20 bases. The CDR3 nucleotides are TGTGCCAGCTCACCGGGACCCGGTTCGGGGCCCCAGCATTTT. This gives the protein CASSPGPGSGPQHF.

The chain is built from TRBV7-2 and TRBJ2-4, with TRBD1 matching over 9 bases. This CDR3 comprises 16 residues. J gave up 3 bases and V 1 base, and 4 bases lay outside the gene matches. Germline CDR1 reads SGHTA; CDR2 reads FQGNSA. The CDR3 nucleotides read TGTGCCAGCAGCTTAGAGAGGACAGGGGTCAAAAACATTCAGTACTTC. This codes for CASSLERTGVKNIQYF.

The genes are TRBV19 and TRBJ2-3; D gene unclear. The CDR3 is 14 residues long. V lost 6 bases and J lost 0, with 10 bases in between. From germline, CDR1 is LNHDA and CDR2 SQIVND (reference sequence). DNA of the CDR3: TGTGCCAGTAGCTGGCGGCTGAGCACAGATACGCAGTATTTT. Translated, it gives CASSWRLSTDTQYF.

The chain links TRBV6-1 to TRBJ1-1, with D uncertain. CDR3 length: 14 amino acids. Germline V lookup: CDR1 MNHNS, CDR2 SASEGT. V was shortened by 5 bases and J by 0 bases, with 10 bases between the two germline ends. The DNA for the CDR3 is TGTGCCAGCAGTCCCCGGGGTCTGAACACTGAAGCTTTCTTT. Amino acid sequence: CASSPRGLNTEAFF.

This chain links TRBV21-1 with TRBJ1-5; the DNA was not used to check the table's D call, TRBD1. TRBV21-1 is designated a pseudogene. The CDR3 is 18 amino acids. The CDR3 reads CASSRPGTGKYSNQPQHF. CDR3 sequence (DNA): TGTGCCAGCAGCAGACCCGGGACAGGGAAATATAGCAATCAGCCCCAGCATTTT.

CDR3 DNA sequence: TGTGCCAGCAGTTTCCTAGCGGGAGATGGTGATGAGCAGTTCTTC. It yields the protein CASSFLAGDGDEQFF. This chain joins TRBV27 and TRBJ2-1, with 10 nucleotides matching TRBD2. Looked up from germline, CDR1 is MNHEY and CDR2 is SMNVEV (reference sequence). The CDR3 is 15 residues long. V dropped 3 bases and J dropped 8; count of bases not matched to a gene: 7.

This chain connects TRBV27 to TRBJ1-1; 9 bases agree with TRBD1. V lost 1 base, J lost 4 bases, and 7 bases stayed unmatched. The CDR3 length is 16 residues. Germline V gene lookup returns CDR1 MNHEY and CDR2 SMNVEV (reference sequence). CDR3 nucleotides: TGTGCCAGCAGTTTATGGGGACAGGGATTGAGCACTGAAGCTTTCTTT. Amino acids: CASSLWGQGLSTEAFF.

J is TRBJ2-3 and V is TRBV27, with TRBD2 matching over 8 bases. CDR3 length: 15 amino acids. CDR1 is MNHEY, CDR2 SMNVEV, per germline (reference sequence). The V gene end was trimmed by 6 bases and the J gene end by 2 bases; junction bases not matched to a gene: 7. The CDR3 DNA sequence: TGTGCCAGCAGATTTGGACTAGCTCCCACAGATACGCAGTATTTT. This codes for CASRFGLAPTDTQYF.

This rearrangement joins TRBV11-1 to TRBJ2-2, with D perhaps assigned TRBD1 or TRBD2 (6 bases each). Trimming took off 2 bases at V and 1 base at J, with 11 bases between the two ends. The CDR3 spans 16 residues. Germline values: CDR1 SGHAT, CDR2 FQDESV (reference sequence). CDR3 amino acids: CASSLYGGLNTGELFF. In DNA form, the CDR3 reads TGTGCCAGCAGCTTATACGGGGGCTTGAACACCGGGGAGCTGTTTTTT.

The chain recombines TRBV7-8 with TRBJ2-5; 8 nucleotides agree with TRBD2. Germline V gene data show CDR1 as SGHVS and CDR2 as FQNEAQ. The CDR3 is 20 amino acids. Germline trimming cut 5 bases from V and 4 bases from J; bases unmatched to any gene: 24. CDR3: CASSRASAGWGGGHLETQYF. CDR3 DNA: TGTGCCAGCAGCCGGGCGAGCGCCGGTTGGGGCGGGGGGCACCTAGAGACCCAGTACTTC.

The chain employs TRBV28 and TRBJ2-1; D is unresolved. CDR1 and CDR2 (germline): MDHEN, SYDVKM. The CDR3 is 16 residues long. V lost 7 bases and J lost 0, with 16 bases in between. The CDR3 DNA is TGTGCCAGCAAAGATCCTGGCAGAAGCTCCTACAATGAGCAGTTCTTC. Amino acid sequence: CASKDPGRSSYNEQFF.

V is TRBV7-3 and J is TRBJ2-3; TRBD1 matches 8 bases. The CDR3 totals 16 residues. Germline-derived CDR1 and CDR2 are SGHTA and FQGTGA. The trim removed 4 bases at V and 4 bases at J, leaving 10 bases unmatched. CDR3 region: CASSSPDRGSADTQYF. The CDR3 coding sequence is TGTGCCAGCAGCTCCCCTGACAGGGGTTCCGCAGATACGCAGTATTTT.

V usage is TRBV18 and J usage is TRBJ2-5; D unresolved. The CDR3 runs 12 residues. Deletions cut 6 bases from V and 5 bases from J, with 10 bases between. Germline V gives CDR1 KGHSH, CDR2 LQKENI. The CDR3 bases are TGTGCCAGCTCGCCTTACAGTGAGACCCAGTACTTC. It translates to CASSPYSETQYF.

J is TRBJ1-2 and V is TRBV2; 7 bases line up with TRBD1. The V and J ends lost 4 bases and 4 bases, in that order; junction bases with no gene match: 9. The CDR3 consists of 15 residues. The germline gives CDR1 SNHLY, CDR2 FYNNEI. The CDR3 DNA sequence: TGTGCCAGCAGTGCCCCTAGGACAGGCCTCTATGGCTACACCTTC. This sequence encodes CASSAPRTGLYGYTF.

The J gene is TRBJ2-7, the V gene TRBV4-2, with 7 bases that match TRBD2. Trimming cost V 5 bases and J 6 bases; bases outside gene matches: 19. This CDR3 comprises 17 residues. The V gene's germline CDR1 is LGHNA and CDR2 YNFKEQ. The CDR3, as DNA: TGTGCCAGCAGCTATCTCACCGGGGACTATCGAACTGGCGAGCAGTACTTC. Translating it yields CASSYLTGDYRTGEQYF.

The genes are TRBV5-6 and TRBJ1-2; 7 bases agree with TRBD1. V was pared by 4 bases and J by 4 bases, with 7 bases of the junction left unmatched. The CDR3 loop spans 14 amino acids. Looked up from germline, CDR1 is SGHDT and CDR2 is YYEEEE. CDR3 protein: CASSPRTGSYGYTF. Written as DNA, the CDR3 is TGTGCCAGCAGCCCCCGGACAGGCTCCTATGGCTACACCTTC.

This rearrangement joins TRBV28 to TRBJ2-3, with TRBD2 identical over 11 bases. This CDR3 spans 17 amino acids. Per the germline V gene, CDR1 is MDHEN and CDR2 is SYDVKM. V was pared by 2 bases and J by 0 bases, with 4 bases of the junction left unmatched. The CDR3 here is CASSLGVAGGSTDTQYF. The CDR3 coding sequence is TGTGCCAGCAGTTTAGGGGTAGCGGGGGGGAGCACAGATACGCAGTATTTT.

The rearrangement links TRBV4-1 to TRBJ2-7; D remains ambiguous. Trimming took off 1 base at V and 2 bases at J, with 18 bases between the two ends. The CDR3 consists of 17 residues. Looked up from germline, CDR1 is MGHRA and CDR2 is YSYEKL. This chain's CDR3 is CASSQVVRPGDTYEQYF. CDR3 coding DNA: TGCGCCAGCAGCCAAGTTGTACGGCCAGGAGATACCTACGAGCAGTACTTC.

The chain is built from TRBV5-1 and TRBJ1-5, with D possibly being TRBD1 (5 bases). Germline CDR1 SGHRS, CDR2 YFSETQ. V gave up 1 base and J gave up 0 bases, with 17 bases separating them. CDR3 size: 18 residues. The CDR3 bases are TGCGCCAGCAGCTTGCACCAGGGTAGGGTAAATAGCAATCAGCCCCAGCATTTT. Translation: CASSLHQGRVNSNQPQHF. Using reference TRBV5-1 and TRBJ1-5 for the parts outside the CDR3, the full variable domain is KAGVTQTPRYLIKTRGQQVTLSCSPISGHRSVSWYQQTPGQGLQFLFEYFSETQRNKGNFPGRFSGRQFSNSRSEMNVSTLELGDSALYLCASSLHQGRVNSNQPQHFGDGTRLSIL.

The CDR3 DNA sequence: TGCGCCAGCAGCTTGAGGGCAGTCCCCGGGGAGCTGTTTTTT. This codes for CASSLRAVPGELFF. The V and J genes are TRBV5-1 and TRBJ2-2, with D unclear. CDR3 size: 14 residues. Germline CDR1 reads SGHRS; CDR2 reads YFSETQ. V was pared by 1 base and J by 6 bases, with 10 bases between.

The chain carries TRBV7-6 and TRBJ1-6, with 7 positions matching TRBD1. Germline V gene sequence: CDR1 SGHVS, CDR2 FNYEAQ. There are 14 residues in the CDR3. V shed 5 bases and J 9 bases; nucleotides not matched to a gene: 7. The CDR3 protein is CASSASTGTSPLHF. Written as DNA, the CDR3 is TGTGCCAGCAGCGCATCGACAGGGACTTCACCCCTCCACTTT.

This clone was counted between two and nine times. The chain carries TRBV7-8 and TRBJ1-1; TRBD1 matches 10 bases. CDR1 is SGHVS, CDR2 FQNEAQ, per germline. V lost 1 base and J lost 7; bases outside the gene matches: 12. CDR3 length equals 17 residues. CDR3 amino acids: CASSLDTLGQGSIEAFF. The CDR3, as DNA: TGTGCCAGCAGCTTAGATACTTTGGGACAGGGGTCAATTGAAGCTTTCTTT.